This TCR beta chain was obtained from a study of STAT5B mutations in CD4+ large granular lymphocyte leukemia. General study results and limits: Main leukemic clonotypes were patient-specific, but about 25% appeared at low frequency elsewhere. 8/27 top patient clones versus 2/35 control clones were TRBV06-family.

Control samples were healthy donors' buffy coats. In the source study's methods: Productive clonotypes were detectable down to 2.59 x 10-5 frequency. Measured with immunoSEQ multiplex PCR; TCRdb has only the in-frame clones, and not every one. V and J calls and clone size come straight from that table; D and trimming were deduced from the DNA. The sample holds approximately 30,000 clones; 70% to 75% are singletons and the top ten take about 3.1%. About this clone itself: Its antigen is not known.

The CDR3 has 16 residues. Looked up from germline, CDR1 is PRHDT and CDR2 is FYEKMQ (reference sequence). The trim removed 0 bases at V and 7 bases at J, leaving 9 bases unmatched. Material: CD4+ T cells from blood buffy coats. This clonotype was sampled from a human donor in good health. The gene calls are TRBV13 and TRBJ2-7; 10 positions match TRBD1. The CDR3 sequence is CASSLGPPGTGEEQYF. The DNA for the CDR3 is TGTGCCAGCAGCTTAGGCCCCCCGGGGACAGGGGAAGAGCAGTACTTC.